The source of this T cell receptor (beta chain) is a study of T cells in Graves' hyperthyroidism and ophthalmopathy. Study-level background: Prior to any treatment, at the point of initial diagnosis, peripheral blood was collected.

General observations from the study: Blood also held most thyroid clonotypes expanded beyond 0.001. Ophthalmopathy was distinguished from stable hyperthyroidism by 13 V-J signatures.

Not enrolled were patients with uncontrolled infection, other autoimmune disease, pregnancy or lactation. It was RNA transcripts that yielded the amplified TCR beta CDR3 regions. HTBI primers were the set used in a first-round RT-PCR of the TCR CDR3. TCRdb reprocessed the multiplex PCR reads via MiXCR and lists one record per CDR3 protein. Of a few hundred thousand distinct CDR3 sequences in the sample, around 20% were seen once. Notes on this clonotype: The antigen remains undetermined.

Germline assignment: CDR1 LNHDA and CDR2 SQIVND (reference sequence). This CDR3 contains 16 residues. The V gene end was trimmed by 2 bases and the J gene end by 0 bases; junction bases not matched to a gene: 3. The clonotype was recovered from a man between 18 and 35 years old with Graves' hyperthyroidism. The V call is TRBV19, the J call TRBJ1-5; 8 nucleotides line up with TRBD1. Sequenced sample: blood. In DNA, the CDR3 is TGTGCCAGTAGTATATCGGACAGGGTTAGCAATCAGCCCCAGCATTTT. Translated, it gives CASSISDRVSNQPQHF.